Listed below are T cell receptor beta chains from one sample, sequenced in a study of spatial heterogeneity in lung cancer. In TCRdb, the 5' RACE reads were re-called with MiXCR into one record per CDR3 protein. The repertoire holds about 30,000 distinct CDR3 sequences, with 5% to 6.5% as singletons. The sequenced sample was PBMCs, obtained at follow-up. The receptor set was obtained from a male donor with early-stage non-small cell lung cancer. CDR3s include the opening cysteine and the closing phenylalanine or tryptophan. Each record gives: clone size, D gene, V gene, J gene, CDR3 DNA, CDR3 protein. The D gene is left open where the match is weak. A clone size is listed for some rows: how often the clone was seen (once, few, many), or a class if it is expanded.

clone_size: once
d_call: TRBD2
v_call: TRBV6-6
j_call: TRBJ2-5
cdr3_nt: TGTGCCAGCAGCCAAGCTGTCAGCGGGAGTAAGGAGACCCAGTACTTC
cdr3_aa: CASSQAVSGSKETQYF

clone_size: many
d_call: TRBD1
v_call: TRBV6-2/TRBV6-3
j_call: TRBJ2-4
cdr3_nt: TGTGCCAGCAGTTCCTTCCCGCTGAACTGGGACAGGGTAAACATTCAGTACTTC
cdr3_aa: CASSSFPLNWDRVNIQYF

clone_size: .
d_call: .
v_call: TRBV19
j_call: TRBJ2-3
cdr3_nt: TGTGCCAGTAGTATCATGGACCAATGGGATACGCAGTATTTT
cdr3_aa: CASSIMDQWDTQYF

clone_size: .
d_call: TRBD2
v_call: TRBV24-1
j_call: TRBJ2-1
cdr3_nt: TGTGCCACCAGTGATCCCCTAGCGGGCTCCTACAATGAGCAGTTCTTC
cdr3_aa: CATSDPLAGSYNEQFF

clone_size: many
d_call: TRBD2
v_call: TRBV28
j_call: TRBJ2-3
cdr3_nt: TGTGCCAGCAGGGGGACTAGGCCCAAGATGACAGATACGCAGTATTTT
cdr3_aa: CASRGTRPKMTDTQYF

clone_size: many
d_call: TRBD2
v_call: TRBV5-1
j_call: TRBJ2-5
cdr3_nt: TGCGCCAGCAGCTCGGGGACTAGCCCATGGGAGACCCAGTACTTC
cdr3_aa: CASSSGTSPWETQYF

clone_size: few
d_call: TRBD2
v_call: TRBV12-3/TRBV12-4
j_call: TRBJ2-1
cdr3_nt: TGTGCCAGCAGTTTAGGCGGGGAGGGGGAGCAGTTCTTC
cdr3_aa: CASSLGGEGEQFF

clone_size: many
d_call: .
v_call: TRBV5-1
j_call: TRBJ2-1
cdr3_nt: TGCGCCAGCAGCCCTGGGACGCAGCAGTTCTTC
cdr3_aa: CASSPGTQQFF

clone_size: many
d_call: .
v_call: TRBV3-1
j_call: TRBJ2-3
cdr3_nt: TGTGCCAGCAGCCAAGGGGGCACAGATACGCAGTATTTT
cdr3_aa: CASSQGGTDTQYF

clone_size: many
d_call: .
v_call: TRBV4-2
j_call: TRBJ1-5
cdr3_nt: TGTGCCAGCAGCCAACCCAGCAATCAGCCCCAGCATTTT
cdr3_aa: CASSQPSNQPQHF

clone_size: many
d_call: .
v_call: TRBV3-1
j_call: TRBJ2-1
cdr3_nt: TGTGCCAGCAGCCAAGGATGGGAGAATGAGCAGTTCTTC
cdr3_aa: CASSQGWENEQFF